Reported below is one TCR beta chain. Ten or more counts support this clonotype. The antigen this receptor binds is unknown. No qualities accompany the bases; no much larger clone lies one base away. The library relied on PCR. The instrument was a NextSeq 500. Bulk TCR libraries were generated as previously described, with the TCR primers listed in Table S5 used. Total RNA was purified with the Qiagen AllPrep DNA/RNA kit. Before any analysis, reads coming from multiple sequencing runs of the same library were combined into one pool. The authors processed their data as follows. Reads were retained only if an exact TCR constant sequence was present, and the retained reads were trimmed to 150 nt and grouped according to their 12-nt molecular barcodes. Within each barcode group, reads were sub-clustered at a 15% Levenshtein threshold, and quality-weighted consensus sequences were built per RNA molecule. Non-functional sequences were removed, as were lower-count sequences one edit away from another. On the basis of fitting two negative binomial distributions, barcode sub-clusters with fewer than 20% of the maximum read count were discarded. Using fastp trimming at Q25 and MiXCR clonotype assembly, TCRdb reanalyzed the public sequencing data and kept in-frame beta chains. Duplicate CDR3 protein sequences are folded into a single record with the most common DNA and genes. The V and J calls shown here were made by TCRdb, not taken from the authors' results. Within this sample are around 480,000 distinct CDR3 sequences, with around 23% of them counted one time only. The ten largest clones take up approximately 0.8% of the sample.

V is reduced by 4 bases and J by 3 bases, leaving a spacing of 16 bases between them. As encoded in the germline V gene, CDR1 is MGHRA while CDR2 is YSYEKL. The CDR3 numbers 15 residues from cysteine through phenylalanine. Only the CDR3 DNA stays, 45 bases, in frame from base 1. The data belong to a study of molecular identifiers for immune sequencing clone quantification (dated by TCRdb to 2016 to 2019). Looking at the study overall: In a replicate experiment, RNA from roughly 20,000 or 100,000 naive CD8 T cells was split into five aliquots, four of which were sequenced. The study was a methods study using CD8 T cells to benchmark molecular-identifier clustering-based TCR repertoire sequencing (MIDCIRS) and TCR RNA copy counting. The research as a whole found: Around 2.9 recovered TCR RNA copies per cell were obtained by modeling, versus roughly 10 by digital PCR, implying a capture efficiency of approximately 27%. A single cell's worth of spiked-in Jurkat TCR RNA was reported detectable even among 750,000 to 1,000,000 naive CD8 T cells. Identical TCR molecules sharing a barcode could cause highly expanded clone sizes to be underestimated. The naive libraries included spiked-in Jurkat TCR RNA (around nine copies' worth), and this Jurkat TCR RNA is not part of the donor repertoire. Clones above 20 RNA copies held over 98% of molecules in CMV-specific effector cells but under 1% in naive cells. When barcode sub-clustering was left out, chimeric consensus sequences inflated TCR diversity, with chimeras reaching as high as 47%.

Libraries of naive CD8 T cells were built from about 19,000 to 1,100,000 sorted cells, with 10%, 30% or 50% of the purified RNA used. Naive CD8 T cells, defined as CD8+CD4-CCR7+CD45RA+, were FACS-sorted into RLT Plus buffer on a BD FACSAria II. Ten to eleven TCR copies' worth of Jurkat RNA were spiked into about 20,000-1,100,000 naive CD8 T cell samples to test detection sensitivity. CD8 T cells were enriched using RosetteSep CD8+ T Cell Enrichment Cocktail and Ficoll-Paque, and the enriched cells then underwent ACK red cell lysis. The sample consisted of naive CD8+ T cells from blood, with Jurkat cell RNA spiked in. What the cell subset or site label conveys for this sample: FACS-sorted CD8+CD4-CCR7+CD45RA+ naive T cells. The sequence is built from TRBV4-1 and TRBJ2-7; the D segment could be TRBD1, given 5 matching bases. The sequence derives from a human donor in good health. Some libraries in this study had Jurkat cell RNA spiked in. In nucleotide form, the sequence is TGCGCCAGCAGCCCGCCTCGTGGCAGGGTCTACGAGCAGTACTTC. Translated, this is CASSPPRGRVYEQYF.